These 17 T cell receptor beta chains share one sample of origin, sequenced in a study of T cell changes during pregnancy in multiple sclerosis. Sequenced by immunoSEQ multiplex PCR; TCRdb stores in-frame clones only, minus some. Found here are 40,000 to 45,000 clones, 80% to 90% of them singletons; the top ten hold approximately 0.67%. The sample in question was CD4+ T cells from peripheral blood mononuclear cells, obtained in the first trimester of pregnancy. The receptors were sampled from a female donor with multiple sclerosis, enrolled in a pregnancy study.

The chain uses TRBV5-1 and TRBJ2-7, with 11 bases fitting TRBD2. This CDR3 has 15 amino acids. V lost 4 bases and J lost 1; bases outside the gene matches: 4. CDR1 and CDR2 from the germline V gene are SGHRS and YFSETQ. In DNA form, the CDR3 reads TGCGCCAGCAGCCCCCGACTAGCGGGGTCCTACGAGCAGTACTTC. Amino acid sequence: CASSPRLAGSYEQYF.

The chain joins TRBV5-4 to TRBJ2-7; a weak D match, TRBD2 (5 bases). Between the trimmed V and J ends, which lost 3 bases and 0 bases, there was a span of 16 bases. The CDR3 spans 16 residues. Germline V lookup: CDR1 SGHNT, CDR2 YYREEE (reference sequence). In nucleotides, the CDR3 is TGTGCCAGCAGCTGGGGTGGGAGATTAGGCTCCTACGAGCAGTACTTC. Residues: CASSWGGRLGSYEQYF.

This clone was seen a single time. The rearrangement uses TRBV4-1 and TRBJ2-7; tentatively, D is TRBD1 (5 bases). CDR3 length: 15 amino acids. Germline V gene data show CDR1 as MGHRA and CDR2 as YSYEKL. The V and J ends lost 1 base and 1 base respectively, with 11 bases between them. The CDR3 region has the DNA TGCGCCAGCAGCCAAGGAGTGACAGAATCCTACGAGCAGTACTTC. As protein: CASSQGVTESYEQYF.

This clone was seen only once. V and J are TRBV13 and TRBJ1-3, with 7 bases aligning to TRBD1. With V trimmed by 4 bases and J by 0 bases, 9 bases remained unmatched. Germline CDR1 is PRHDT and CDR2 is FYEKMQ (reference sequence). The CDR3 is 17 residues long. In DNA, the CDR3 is TGTGCCAGCAGCTCCCGACAGGGCCGATTCTCTGGAAACACCATATATTTT. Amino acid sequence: CASSSRQGRFSGNTIYF.

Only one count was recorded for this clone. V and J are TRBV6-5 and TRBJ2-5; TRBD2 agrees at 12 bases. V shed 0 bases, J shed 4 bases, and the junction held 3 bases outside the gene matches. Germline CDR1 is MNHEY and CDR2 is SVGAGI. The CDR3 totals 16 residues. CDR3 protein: CASSYSVTSGRETQYF. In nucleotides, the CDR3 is TGTGCCAGCAGTTACTCCGTGACTAGCGGGAGAGAGACCCAGTACTTC.

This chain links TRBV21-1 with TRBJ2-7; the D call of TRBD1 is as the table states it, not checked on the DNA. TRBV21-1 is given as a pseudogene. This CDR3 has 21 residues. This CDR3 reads CASSKVPLGQGRGGRQLEQYF. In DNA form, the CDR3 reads TGTGCCAGCAGCAAAGTGCCCCTGGGACAGGGGAGGGGAGGAAGGCAATTAGAGCAGTACTTC.

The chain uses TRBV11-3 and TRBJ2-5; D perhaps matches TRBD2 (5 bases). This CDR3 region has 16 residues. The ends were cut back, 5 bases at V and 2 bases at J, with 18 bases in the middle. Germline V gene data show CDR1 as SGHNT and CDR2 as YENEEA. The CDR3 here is CASSGRGWTEQETQYF. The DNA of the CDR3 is TGTGCCAGCAGCGGACGAGGCTGGACTGAGCAAGAGACCCAGTACTTC.

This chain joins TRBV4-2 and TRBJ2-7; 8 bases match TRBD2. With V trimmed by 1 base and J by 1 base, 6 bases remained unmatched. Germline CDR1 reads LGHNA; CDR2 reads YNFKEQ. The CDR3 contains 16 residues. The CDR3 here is CASSQGSAGESYEQYF. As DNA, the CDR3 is TGTGCCAGCAGCCAAGGGTCAGCGGGAGAATCCTACGAGCAGTACTTC.

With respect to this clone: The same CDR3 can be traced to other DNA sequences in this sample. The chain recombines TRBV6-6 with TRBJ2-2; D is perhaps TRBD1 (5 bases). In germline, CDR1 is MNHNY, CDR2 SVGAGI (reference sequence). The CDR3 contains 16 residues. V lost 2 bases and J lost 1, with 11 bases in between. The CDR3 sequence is CASSYAGQGNTGELFF. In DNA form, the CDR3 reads TGTGCCAGCAGTTACGCCGGGCAGGGGAACACCGGGGAGCTGTTTTTT.

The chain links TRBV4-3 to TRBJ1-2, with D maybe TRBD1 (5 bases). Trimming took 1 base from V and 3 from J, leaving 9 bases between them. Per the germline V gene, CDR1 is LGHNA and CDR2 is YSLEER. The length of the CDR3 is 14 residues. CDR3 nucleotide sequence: TGCGCCAGCAGCCAAGCCTCCAGGGACTATGGCTACACCTTC. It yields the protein CASSQASRDYGYTF.

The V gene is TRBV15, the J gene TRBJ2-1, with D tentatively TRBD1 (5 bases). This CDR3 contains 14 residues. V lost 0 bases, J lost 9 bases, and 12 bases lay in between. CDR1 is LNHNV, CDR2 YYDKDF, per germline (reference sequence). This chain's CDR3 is CATSRDRVSSEQFF. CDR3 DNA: TGTGCCACCAGCAGAGACAGGGTGTCGAGTGAGCAGTTCTTC. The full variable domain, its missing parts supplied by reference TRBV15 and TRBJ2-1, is DAMVIQNPRYQVTQFGKPVTLSCSQTLNHNVMYWYQQKSSQAPKLLFHYYDKDFNNEADTPDNFQSRRPNTSFCFLDIRSPGLGDTAMYLCATSRDRVSSEQFFGPGTRLTVL.

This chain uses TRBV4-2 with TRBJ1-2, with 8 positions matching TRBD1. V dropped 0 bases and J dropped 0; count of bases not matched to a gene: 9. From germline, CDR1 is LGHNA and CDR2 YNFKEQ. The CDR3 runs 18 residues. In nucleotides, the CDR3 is TGTGCCAGCAGCCAAGATCGGACAGGGATATCATCTAACTATGGCTACACCTTC. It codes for CASSQDRTGISSNYGYTF.

CDR3 sequence reads: CASSDGLAGVTGPDTQYF. The CDR3 bases are TGTGCCAGCAGTGACGGACTAGCGGGAGTAACCGGCCCAGATACGCAGTATTTT. The chain links TRBV6-1 to TRBJ2-3; 13 bases align to TRBD2. CDR3 length: 18 amino acids. Germline V CDR1 and CDR2: MNHNS, SASEGT. The trim removed 3 bases at V and 4 bases at J, leaving 10 bases unmatched.

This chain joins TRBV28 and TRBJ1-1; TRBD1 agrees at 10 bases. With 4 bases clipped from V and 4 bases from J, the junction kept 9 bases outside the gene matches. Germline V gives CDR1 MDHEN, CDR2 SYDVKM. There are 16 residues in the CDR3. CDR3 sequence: CASSSTTGGGSTEAFF. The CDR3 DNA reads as TGTGCCAGCAGTTCCACGACAGGGGGCGGGAGCACTGAAGCTTTCTTT.

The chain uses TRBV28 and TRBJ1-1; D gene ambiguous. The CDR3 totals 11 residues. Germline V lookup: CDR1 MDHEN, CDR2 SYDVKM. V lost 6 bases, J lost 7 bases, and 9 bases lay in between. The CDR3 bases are TGTGCCAGCAGCTCGGTCCTTGAAGCTTTCTTT. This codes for CASSSVLEAFF.

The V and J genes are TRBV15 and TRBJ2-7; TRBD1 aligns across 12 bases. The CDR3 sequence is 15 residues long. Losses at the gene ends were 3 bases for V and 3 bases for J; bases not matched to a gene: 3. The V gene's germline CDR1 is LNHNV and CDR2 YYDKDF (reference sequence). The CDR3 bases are TGTGCCACCAGCAGCGGGACAGGGGGCAACTACGAGCAGTACTTC. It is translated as CATSSGTGGNYEQYF.

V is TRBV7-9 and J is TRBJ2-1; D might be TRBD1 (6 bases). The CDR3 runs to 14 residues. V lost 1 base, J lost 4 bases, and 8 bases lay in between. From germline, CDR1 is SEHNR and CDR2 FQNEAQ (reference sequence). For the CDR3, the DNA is TGTGCCAGCAGCTTAGTTGGACAGTACAATGAGCAGTTCTTC. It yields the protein CASSLVGQYNEQFF.